The T cell receptor (beta chain) under discussion was sequenced for a study of shared clonotypes between healthy human individuals. Looking at the study overall: The donor group consisted of two women and a few men, aged 18 to 49.

About this clone: Its antigen remains unknown.

Per the germline V gene, CDR1 is SGHVS and CDR2 is FNYEAQ. The ends lost 0 bases at V and 4 bases at J; junction bases unmatched: 12. The CDR3 runs 18 residues. Study results and caveats: In several donors, about 5% of naive CD4 clonotypes appeared in common.

TCRdb keeps only in-frame clones here, not all; method: immunoSEQ multiplex PCR. The sample lists roughly 2,300,000 clones; roughly 90% were seen once. Material: naive CD4+ T cells from PBMCs. Described subset: CD45RA+ positively selected. This rearrangement joins TRBV7-6 to TRBJ2-5, with TRBD2 matching over 9 bases. The source of this sequence is a young man in good health. Some clones in this sample may be carry-over from other donors' samples. CDR3 nucleotides: TGTGCCAGCAGCTTAGCTAGCGGGAGTCGAAGGTACGGAGAGACCCAGTACTTC. This encodes CASSLASGSRRYGETQYF.